These T cell receptor beta chains were read from a single sample in a study of blood T cell repertoires in COVID-19. Sequencing used immunoSEQ multiplex PCR; TCRdb keeps in-frame clones, though not all of them. This sample has roughly 150,000 clones; approximately 84% occur once, and the top ten carry about 11%. Input material: peripheral blood. Source of these receptors: a man between 65 and 79 years old with active or convalescent COVID-19. Each CDR3 is given with its conserved first and last residue. A D gene is named only where the DNA matches it firmly. Where a row states a size, it is once, few, many or the class of an expanded clone; other rows omit it.

CDR3 DNA: TGTGCCAGCAGCTTAGCGGTTAATTCACCCCTCCACTTT
CDR3 protein: CASSLAVNSPLHF
J gene: TRBJ1-6
CDR3 length: 13
D gene: -
clone size: -
V gene: TRBV11-2

CDR3 DNA: TGTGCCAGCAGCTATGGACAGGGGTACACCGGGGAGCTGTTTTTT
CDR3 protein: CASSYGQGYTGELFF
J gene: TRBJ2-2
CDR3 length: 15
D gene: TRBD1
clone size: once
V gene: TRBV2

CDR3 DNA: TGTGCCAGCATTCCCTGGGGGACAGGCTCTGAAGCTTTCTTT
CDR3 protein: CASIPWGTGSEAFF
J gene: TRBJ1-1
CDR3 length: 14
D gene: TRBD1
clone size: -
V gene: TRBV6-5

CDR3 DNA: TGTGCCTGCTGGGACAGACCTTACGAGCAGTACTTC
CDR3 protein: CACWDRPYEQYF
J gene: TRBJ2-7
CDR3 length: 12
D gene: TRBD1
clone size: once
V gene: TRBV6-5

CDR3 DNA: TGTGCCAGCAGTCACCCCGGTGGGGGCAGGGAGCAGTTCTTC
CDR3 protein: CASSHPGGGREQFF
J gene: TRBJ2-1
CDR3 length: 14
D gene: -
clone size: -
V gene: TRBV6-2/TRBV6-3

CDR3 DNA: TGTGCCAGCAGCTTACAGGTTTCGGTGAACACTGAAGCTTTCTTT
CDR3 protein: CASSLQVSVNTEAFF
J gene: TRBJ1-1
CDR3 length: 15
D gene: -
clone size: -
V gene: TRBV7-8

CDR3 DNA: TGCGCCAGCAGCTTGGTCCCAGGGTCATACGAGCAGTACTTC
CDR3 protein: CASSLVPGSYEQYF
J gene: TRBJ2-7
CDR3 length: 14
D gene: -
clone size: -
V gene: TRBV5-1

CDR3 DNA: TGTGCCAGCAGTTACTCGAGGGTGTGGCAGGCGAACACCGGGGAGCTGTTTTTT
CDR3 protein: CASSYSRVWQANTGELFF
J gene: TRBJ2-2
CDR3 length: 18
D gene: -
clone size: few
V gene: TRBV6-2/TRBV6-3

CDR3 DNA: TGTGCCAGCAGCTTTCCCGGACAGGGGTTTTCTTACGAGCAGTACTTC
CDR3 protein: CASSFPGQGFSYEQYF
J gene: TRBJ2-7
CDR3 length: 16
D gene: TRBD1
clone size: -
V gene: TRBV7-2

CDR3 DNA: TGTGCCAGCAGGGGAGATTCTTATGGCTACACCTTC
CDR3 protein: CASRGDSYGYTF
J gene: TRBJ1-2
CDR3 length: 12
D gene: -
clone size: once
V gene: TRBV12-3/TRBV12-4

CDR3 DNA: TGTGCCAGCAGTTACGGACAGATGAACACTGAAGCTTTCTTT
CDR3 protein: CASSYGQMNTEAFF
J gene: TRBJ1-1
CDR3 length: 14
D gene: -
clone size: -
V gene: TRBV6-6

CDR3 DNA: TGTGCCAGCAGCTTAGGGTGGGAGGGAGAGGGCGAGCAGTACTTC
CDR3 protein: CASSLGWEGEGEQYF
J gene: TRBJ2-7
CDR3 length: 15
D gene: TRBD2
clone size: -
V gene: TRBV7-2

CDR3 DNA: TGTGCCAGCAGTTACTATCCTAGCGGGGGTGACTACGTTCAGTACTTC
CDR3 protein: CASSYYPSGGDYVQYF
J gene: TRBJ2-4
CDR3 length: 16
D gene: TRBD2
clone size: -
V gene: TRBV6-6

CDR3 DNA: TGTGCCAGTAGTCCCACAGGGGGTAGCAATCAGCCCCAGCATTTT
CDR3 protein: CASSPTGGSNQPQHF
J gene: TRBJ1-5
CDR3 length: 15
D gene: TRBD1
clone size: once
V gene: TRBV19

CDR3 DNA: TGTGCCAGCAGCTTGGGACTAGCGGGGGGGGTTAGCTCCTACAATGAGCAGTTCTTC
CDR3 protein: CASSLGLAGGVSSYNEQFF
J gene: TRBJ2-1
CDR3 length: 19
D gene: TRBD2
clone size: -
V gene: TRBV7-2

CDR3 DNA: TGTGCCAGCAGTTACTCGGGCAGGTTGGGTTACGAGCAGTACTTC
CDR3 protein: CASSYSGRLGYEQYF
J gene: TRBJ2-7
CDR3 length: 15
D gene: -
clone size: -
V gene: TRBV6-5

CDR3 DNA: TGTGCCAGCAGTTTCCCTAGCGGGAGCTCCTACGAGCAGTACTTC
CDR3 protein: CASSFPSGSSYEQYF
J gene: TRBJ2-7
CDR3 length: 15
D gene: TRBD2
clone size: -
V gene: TRBV28

CDR3 DNA: TGTGCCAGCAGTCCCCCAGGGGCCCCCCGCGAGACCCAGTACTTC
CDR3 protein: CASSPPGAPRETQYF
J gene: TRBJ2-5
CDR3 length: 15
D gene: -
clone size: once
V gene: TRBV28

CDR3 DNA: TGTGCCAGCAGCCCCAATGGGCACGAAGAGACCCAGTACTTC
CDR3 protein: CASSPNGHEETQYF
J gene: TRBJ2-5
CDR3 length: 14
D gene: -
clone size: -
V gene: TRBV7-9

CDR3 DNA: TGTGCCAGCAGCTACCTGGACAGGGGCGAGCAGTACTTC
CDR3 protein: CASSYLDRGEQYF
J gene: TRBJ2-7
CDR3 length: 13
D gene: TRBD1
clone size: once
V gene: TRBV5-8

CDR3 DNA: TGTGCCAGCATTCTGGACAGGGACTCCTACGAGCAGTACTTC
CDR3 protein: CASILDRDSYEQYF
J gene: TRBJ2-7
CDR3 length: 14
D gene: TRBD1
clone size: -
V gene: TRBV2

CDR3 DNA: TGTGCCAGCAGCCCCGGGACAGGATTTTACTATGGCTACACCTTC
CDR3 protein: CASSPGTGFYYGYTF
J gene: TRBJ1-2
CDR3 length: 15
D gene: TRBD1
clone size: -
V gene: TRBV7-2

CDR3 DNA: TGTGCCAGCTCACCACCGAAGAGAGGTGGTGAAAAACTGTTTTTT
CDR3 protein: CASSPPKRGGEKLFF
J gene: TRBJ1-4
CDR3 length: 15
D gene: -
clone size: -
V gene: TRBV18

CDR3 DNA: TGTGCCAGTAGTAAACGACGGAGTGAAAAACTGTTTTTT
CDR3 protein: CASSKRRSEKLFF
J gene: TRBJ1-4
CDR3 length: 13
D gene: -
clone size: -
V gene: TRBV19

CDR3 DNA: TGTGCCAGCAGCCGGGGGGGGAAGGGCACTGAAGCTTTCTTT
CDR3 protein: CASSRGGKGTEAFF
J gene: TRBJ1-1
CDR3 length: 14
D gene: -
clone size: -
V gene: TRBV3-1/TRBV3-2

CDR3 DNA: TGTGCCAGCAGCTCCGGGGGTCAGCGCACAGATACGCAGTATTTT
CDR3 protein: CASSSGGQRTDTQYF
J gene: TRBJ2-3
CDR3 length: 15
D gene: -
clone size: -
V gene: TRBV5-6

CDR3 DNA: TGCAGCGTTGGAGCGGGGGTCAATGAGCAGTTCTTC
CDR3 protein: CSVGAGVNEQFF
J gene: TRBJ2-1
CDR3 length: 12
D gene: TRBD2
clone size: -
V gene: TRBV29-1

CDR3 DNA: TGTGCCAGTAGTATAGCACCGACTTCCTCGGTAACAGATACGCAGTATTTT
CDR3 protein: CASSIAPTSSVTDTQYF
J gene: TRBJ2-3
CDR3 length: 17
D gene: -
clone size: -
V gene: TRBV19

CDR3 DNA: TGTGCCAGCAGCTTAAGGACAGGGCGCAATCAGCCCCAGCATTTT
CDR3 protein: CASSLRTGRNQPQHF
J gene: TRBJ1-5
CDR3 length: 15
D gene: TRBD1
clone size: -
V gene: TRBV7-2

CDR3 DNA: TGTGCCATCAGTGATCGAGCGGGAGGGCCGGATGAGCAGTTCTTC
CDR3 protein: CAISDRAGGPDEQFF
J gene: TRBJ2-1
CDR3 length: 15
D gene: TRBD2
clone size: -
V gene: TRBV10-3

CDR3 DNA: TGTGCCAGCAGGGGATGGGGGGAGAACACCGGGGAGCTGTTTTTT
CDR3 protein: CASRGWGENTGELFF
J gene: TRBJ2-2
CDR3 length: 15
D gene: -
clone size: -
V gene: TRBV27

CDR3 DNA: TGCGCCAGCAGCACGGCGGGTCAGGCTAATGAAAAACTGTTTTTT
CDR3 protein: CASSTAGQANEKLFF
J gene: TRBJ1-4
CDR3 length: 15
D gene: -
clone size: -
V gene: TRBV5-1

CDR3 DNA: TGTGCCAGCAGCGTAGCGGGACGCCAGGGGTATGGCTACACCTTC
CDR3 protein: CASSVAGRQGYGYTF
J gene: TRBJ1-2
CDR3 length: 15
D gene: -
clone size: -
V gene: TRBV9

CDR3 DNA: TGTGCCAGCAGCTCAGCCTTGAAGCAGGCTGAAGCTTTCTTT
CDR3 protein: CASSSALKQAEAFF
J gene: TRBJ1-1
CDR3 length: 14
D gene: -
clone size: -
V gene: TRBV7-2

CDR3 DNA: TGTGCCAGCAGTGATAGTTGGGAGGGTCCCTACGAGCAGTACTTC
CDR3 protein: CASSDSWEGPYEQYF
J gene: TRBJ2-7
CDR3 length: 15
D gene: TRBD2
clone size: -
V gene: TRBV2

CDR3 DNA: TGTGCCAGCAGCCCCGCTCCCGTGACTGCTAACTATGGCTACACCTTC
CDR3 protein: CASSPAPVTANYGYTF
J gene: TRBJ1-2
CDR3 length: 16
D gene: -
clone size: -
V gene: TRBV7-2

CDR3 DNA: TGTGCCAGCAGGCCACTAGCGGGAGTTAGCGTGAATACGCAGTATTTT
CDR3 protein: CASRPLAGVSVNTQYF
J gene: TRBJ2-3
CDR3 length: 16
D gene: TRBD2
clone size: -
V gene: TRBV27

CDR3 DNA: TGTGCCAGCAGTTTCTTAGCGGGAGCGTCCTACAATGAGCAGTTCTTC
CDR3 protein: CASSFLAGASYNEQFF
J gene: TRBJ2-1
CDR3 length: 16
D gene: TRBD2
clone size: few
V gene: TRBV6-5

CDR3 DNA: TGTGCCAGCAGCTTGGGGGCCTCCTCCTACAATGAGCAGTTCTTC
CDR3 protein: CASSLGASSYNEQFF
J gene: TRBJ2-1
CDR3 length: 15
D gene: -
clone size: -
V gene: TRBV5-8

CDR3 DNA: TGTGCCAGCAGCTTGGCGGAGAGTCTGCGGTATGGCTACACCTTC
CDR3 protein: CASSLAESLRYGYTF
J gene: TRBJ1-2
CDR3 length: 15
D gene: -
clone size: -
V gene: TRBV5-4

CDR3 DNA: TGCGCCAGCAGCTTCGGCCTAGCGTTCTACAATGAGCAGTTCTTC
CDR3 protein: CASSFGLAFYNEQFF
J gene: TRBJ2-1
CDR3 length: 15
D gene: -
clone size: -
V gene: TRBV5-1

CDR3 DNA: TGTGCCAGCAGCTCCAGGACTAGCGGGCCCGCATACAATGAGCAGTTCTTC
CDR3 protein: CASSSRTSGPAYNEQFF
J gene: TRBJ2-1
CDR3 length: 17
D gene: TRBD2
clone size: -
V gene: TRBV11-2

CDR3 DNA: TGTGCCAGCAGGGCACAGGGGAGCTTCACCGGGGAGCTGTTTTTT
CDR3 protein: CASRAQGSFTGELFF
J gene: TRBJ2-2
CDR3 length: 15
D gene: TRBD1
clone size: few
V gene: TRBV6-5

CDR3 DNA: TGTGCCAGCAGCTTATTAACAGGACAGGGGTACTCTGGAAACACCATATATTTT
CDR3 protein: CASSLLTGQGYSGNTIYF
J gene: TRBJ1-3
CDR3 length: 18
D gene: TRBD1
clone size: -
V gene: TRBV7-8

CDR3 DNA: TGCAGCGTTGGTGAGACAGGGCCTAATCAGCCCCAGCATTTT
CDR3 protein: CSVGETGPNQPQHF
J gene: TRBJ1-5
CDR3 length: 14
D gene: TRBD1
clone size: -
V gene: TRBV29-1

CDR3 DNA: TGTGCCAGCAGCTCCGCTGGACAGGGGGGTAACACCATATATTTT
CDR3 protein: CASSSAGQGGNTIYF
J gene: TRBJ1-3
CDR3 length: 15
D gene: TRBD1
clone size: -
V gene: TRBV13

CDR3 DNA: TGTGCCAGCAAGGGCCCCGGGAGGACTGAAGCTTTCTTT
CDR3 protein: CASKGPGRTEAFF
J gene: TRBJ1-1
CDR3 length: 13
D gene: -
clone size: once
V gene: TRBV6-5

CDR3 DNA: TGTGCCAGCAGCCGGCTCGGACTAGCGGGAGTAGAGCAGTTCTTC
CDR3 protein: CASSRLGLAGVEQFF
J gene: TRBJ2-1
CDR3 length: 15
D gene: TRBD2
clone size: once
V gene: TRBV9

CDR3 DNA: TGTGCCTGGAGTGTACTAGGGGGAGTTGTCAGCCTGAACACTGAAGCTTTCTTT
CDR3 protein: CAWSVLGGVVSLNTEAFF
J gene: TRBJ1-1
CDR3 length: 18
D gene: -
clone size: -
V gene: TRBV30

CDR3 DNA: TGTGCCAGCAGTTACTCCAGCGGTCCCCCCCAAGAGACCCAGTACTTC
CDR3 protein: CASSYSSGPPQETQYF
J gene: TRBJ2-5
CDR3 length: 16
D gene: -
clone size: -
V gene: TRBV6-5

CDR3 DNA: TGTGCCACCAGTGAAGCAAGCCAGGGGACGGAAGAGACCCAGTACTTC
CDR3 protein: CATSEASQGTEETQYF
J gene: TRBJ2-5
CDR3 length: 16
D gene: -
clone size: -
V gene: TRBV24-1

CDR3 DNA: TGTGCCAGCTCACCGCCGGGACAGGGCACCGGGGAGCTGTTTTTT
CDR3 protein: CASSPPGQGTGELFF
J gene: TRBJ2-2
CDR3 length: 15
D gene: TRBD1
clone size: -
V gene: TRBV18

CDR3 DNA: TGTGCCAGCAGCTCCCCGGGAGACAATGAGCAGTTCTTC
CDR3 protein: CASSSPGDNEQFF
J gene: TRBJ2-1
CDR3 length: 13
D gene: -
clone size: -
V gene: TRBV7-3

CDR3 DNA: TGTGCCAGCAGCCAAGGTGTACAGGGAAACACCATATATTTT
CDR3 protein: CASSQGVQGNTIYF
J gene: TRBJ1-3
CDR3 length: 14
D gene: -
clone size: -
V gene: TRBV3-1/TRBV3-2

CDR3 DNA: TGTGCCAGCAAGAGGGGGACTAGCGGGGATTTTGGTGAGCAGTACTTC
CDR3 protein: CASKRGTSGDFGEQYF
J gene: TRBJ2-7
CDR3 length: 16
D gene: TRBD2
clone size: -
V gene: TRBV2

CDR3 DNA: TGTGCCAGCAGTTTGTGGAGTACTGGGGCCAACGTCCTGACTTTC
CDR3 protein: CASSLWSTGANVLTF
J gene: TRBJ2-6
CDR3 length: 15
D gene: -
clone size: -
V gene: TRBV28

CDR3 DNA: TGTGCCAGCAGCACAAGACCCAGGGGGCGCATCTACGAGCAGTACTTC
CDR3 protein: CASSTRPRGRIYEQYF
J gene: TRBJ2-7
CDR3 length: 16
D gene: TRBD1
clone size: -
V gene: TRBV6-6

CDR3 DNA: TGCGCCAGCAGCCAACTATTAGTGGGCCCCATTAACTATGGCTACACCTTC
CDR3 protein: CASSQLLVGPINYGYTF
J gene: TRBJ1-2
CDR3 length: 17
D gene: -
clone size: -
V gene: TRBV4-3

CDR3 DNA: TGTGCCAGCTCCGACTTTTCGGGAACTAGGACAGATACGCAGTATTTT
CDR3 protein: CASSDFSGTRTDTQYF
J gene: TRBJ2-3
CDR3 length: 16
D gene: -
clone size: once
V gene: TRBV18

CDR3 DNA: TGTGCCAGCAGCCCCAACAGGGGTGACGAGCAGTTCTTC
CDR3 protein: CASSPNRGDEQFF
J gene: TRBJ2-1
CDR3 length: 13
D gene: TRBD1
clone size: -
V gene: TRBV3-1/TRBV3-2